This T cell receptor beta chain was obtained from a study of shared clonotypes between healthy human individuals. Assay: immunoSEQ multiplex PCR; the TCRdb copy retains only in-frame clones and omits some. The sample holds nearly 750,000 clones; around 77% are singletons and the top ten take under 2%. On this clone: The target antigen is unknown.

Regarding the study as a whole: Enrolling few donors narrowed the genetic and exposure-history diversity that was represented. Despite large depth, rarefaction showed incomplete sorted-subset sequencing.

The germline CDR1 and CDR2 sequences are SGDLS and YYNGEE. V was pared by 3 bases and J by 2 bases, with 10 bases between. CDR3 size: 14 residues. The V call is TRBV9, the J call TRBJ2-3, with a tentative D call TRBD1 (5 bases). This receptor was taken from a woman aged 25 to 39 in good health. What was sequenced was memory CD4+ T cells sorted from blood. Subset reported: CD45RA-negative fraction. CDR3 nucleotides: TGTGCCAGCAGCGCAGGGTTCCTCACAGATACGCAGTATTTT. It codes for CASSAGFLTDTQYF. The variable domain in full, with the rest retrieved from reference TRBV9 and TRBJ2-3, is DSGVTQTPKHLITATGQRVTLRCSPRSGDLSVYWYQQSLDQGLQFLIQYYNGEERAKGNILERFSAQQFPDLHSELNLSSLELGDSALYFCASSAGFLTDTQYFGPGTRLTVL.